The 9 T cell receptor beta chains given below trace back to one sample, sequenced in a study of blood T cell repertoires in COVID-19. The repertoire was sequenced with immunoSEQ multiplex PCR; TCRdb's copy has only in-frame clones and lacks some. The sample lists 45,000 or so clones, around nine tenths seen once, with roughly an eighth in the top ten. Specimen: peripheral blood. Every receptor here comes from a human donor in a cohort sampled during active COVID-19.

The chain's CDR3 is CASSQDGRQGQLDGYTF. The CDR3 coding sequence is TGCGCCAGCAGCCAAGATGGAAGGCAGGGACAGCTCGATGGCTACACCTTC. The chain has TRBV4-1 and TRBJ1-2, with TRBD1 matching over 7 bases. J lost 6 bases, V lost 0 bases, and 13 bases had no gene match. The CDR3 covers 17 residues. Germline V lookup: CDR1 MGHRA, CDR2 YSYEKL.

This chain uses TRBV19 with TRBJ1-5; TRBD1 agrees at 7 bases. Looked up from germline, CDR1 is LNHDA and CDR2 is SQIVND (reference sequence). V dropped 7 bases and J dropped 6; count of bases not matched to a gene: 6. The CDR3 loop spans 13 amino acids. The CDR3 coding sequence is TGTGCCAGTAACCAGGGGGGCCTTCAGCCCCAGCATTTT. Residues: CASNQGGLQPQHF. Based on the CDR3 plus reference TRBV19 and TRBJ1-5, the full variable domain is DGGITQSPKYLFRKEGQNVTLSCEQNLNHDAMYWYRQDPGQGLRLIYYSQIVNDFQKGDIAEGYSVSREKKESFPLTVTSAQKNPTAFYLCASNQGGLQPQHFGDGTRLSIL.

This clone was observed a few times. The chain is built from TRBV6-5 and TRBJ1-5, with D tentatively TRBD1 (6 bases). The V and J ends lost 5 bases and 0 bases respectively, with 11 bases between them. Germline V gene sequence: CDR1 MNHEY, CDR2 SVGAGI. The CDR3 is made up of 15 amino acids. The CDR3 spells CASSLTGYSNQPQHF. The CDR3 nucleotides are TGTGCCAGCAGTCTGACAGGATATAGCAATCAGCCCCAGCATTTT.

V and J are TRBV30 and TRBJ1-4, with TRBD1 identical over 8 bases. Germline V gives CDR1 GTSNPN, CDR2 SVGIG (reference sequence). The CDR3 sequence is 13 residues long. Unmatched junction bases numbered 4, after V lost 5 bases and J lost 5 bases. CDR3 sequence reads: CAWDRGGNEKLFF. The CDR3 DNA reads as TGTGCCTGGGACAGGGGTGGGAATGAAAAACTGTTTTTT.

As for this clone: The sample contains more than one DNA sequence encoding this CDR3. The chain employs TRBV30 and TRBJ1-6; 7 bases agree with TRBD1. With 0 bases clipped from V and 7 bases from J, the junction kept 3 bases outside the gene matches. Germline CDR1 reads GTSNPN; CDR2 reads SVGIG (reference sequence). The CDR3 is made up of 14 amino acids. The CDR3 bases are TGTGCCTGGAGTGTTGGGACAGCAAATTCACCCCTCCACTTT. Translating gives CAWSVGTANSPLHF.

J is TRBJ1-6 and V is TRBV7-2, with TRBD1 as a possible D gene (6 bases). This CDR3 comprises 13 residues. In germline, CDR1 is SGHTA, CDR2 FQGNSA. V lost 5 bases and J lost 10, with 12 bases in between. CDR3 sequence: CASSPLQGSPLHF. The CDR3 bases are TGTGCCAGCAGCCCCTTACAGGGATCACCCCTCCACTTT. The whole variable domain, remainder taken from reference TRBV7-2 and TRBJ1-6, is GAGVSQSPSNKVTEKGKDVELRCDPISGHTALYWYRQSLGQGLEFLIYFQGNSAPDKSGLPSDRFSAERTGGSVSTLTIQRTQQEDSAVYLCASSPLQGSPLHFGNGTRLTVT.

The V gene is TRBV5-6, the J gene TRBJ2-7; possible D gene TRBD1, 7 bases. CDR3 length: 16 amino acids. Between the trimmed V and J ends, which lost 4 bases and 3 bases, there was a span of 20 bases. The germline V gene encodes CDR1 SGHDT and CDR2 YYEEEE. The CDR3 DNA reads as TGTGCCAGCAGCCCAGACTCAGGGGGGAGCTACTACGAGCAGTACTTC. This sequence encodes CASSPDSGGSYYEQYF.

V gene TRBV9 combines with J gene TRBJ1-2; weak D call: TRBD1 (5 bases). V was shortened by 0 bases and J by 0 bases, with 9 bases between the two germline ends. The CDR3 runs 15 residues. Germline values: CDR1 SGDLS, CDR2 YYNGEE. DNA of the CDR3: TGTGCCAGCAGCGTAGAAGGGGCGACTAACTATGGCTACACCTTC. It specifies CASSVEGATNYGYTF.

CDR3 sequence: CASSLGLAGESGELFF. CDR3 sequence (DNA): TGTGCCAGCAGCTTAGGACTAGCGGGGGAATCCGGGGAGCTGTTTTTT. This chain uses TRBV7-2 with TRBJ2-2; TRBD2 aligns across 12 bases. Germline V gives CDR1 SGHTA, CDR2 FQGNSA. V dropped 1 base and J dropped 6; count of bases not matched to a gene: 3. The CDR3 consists of 16 residues.